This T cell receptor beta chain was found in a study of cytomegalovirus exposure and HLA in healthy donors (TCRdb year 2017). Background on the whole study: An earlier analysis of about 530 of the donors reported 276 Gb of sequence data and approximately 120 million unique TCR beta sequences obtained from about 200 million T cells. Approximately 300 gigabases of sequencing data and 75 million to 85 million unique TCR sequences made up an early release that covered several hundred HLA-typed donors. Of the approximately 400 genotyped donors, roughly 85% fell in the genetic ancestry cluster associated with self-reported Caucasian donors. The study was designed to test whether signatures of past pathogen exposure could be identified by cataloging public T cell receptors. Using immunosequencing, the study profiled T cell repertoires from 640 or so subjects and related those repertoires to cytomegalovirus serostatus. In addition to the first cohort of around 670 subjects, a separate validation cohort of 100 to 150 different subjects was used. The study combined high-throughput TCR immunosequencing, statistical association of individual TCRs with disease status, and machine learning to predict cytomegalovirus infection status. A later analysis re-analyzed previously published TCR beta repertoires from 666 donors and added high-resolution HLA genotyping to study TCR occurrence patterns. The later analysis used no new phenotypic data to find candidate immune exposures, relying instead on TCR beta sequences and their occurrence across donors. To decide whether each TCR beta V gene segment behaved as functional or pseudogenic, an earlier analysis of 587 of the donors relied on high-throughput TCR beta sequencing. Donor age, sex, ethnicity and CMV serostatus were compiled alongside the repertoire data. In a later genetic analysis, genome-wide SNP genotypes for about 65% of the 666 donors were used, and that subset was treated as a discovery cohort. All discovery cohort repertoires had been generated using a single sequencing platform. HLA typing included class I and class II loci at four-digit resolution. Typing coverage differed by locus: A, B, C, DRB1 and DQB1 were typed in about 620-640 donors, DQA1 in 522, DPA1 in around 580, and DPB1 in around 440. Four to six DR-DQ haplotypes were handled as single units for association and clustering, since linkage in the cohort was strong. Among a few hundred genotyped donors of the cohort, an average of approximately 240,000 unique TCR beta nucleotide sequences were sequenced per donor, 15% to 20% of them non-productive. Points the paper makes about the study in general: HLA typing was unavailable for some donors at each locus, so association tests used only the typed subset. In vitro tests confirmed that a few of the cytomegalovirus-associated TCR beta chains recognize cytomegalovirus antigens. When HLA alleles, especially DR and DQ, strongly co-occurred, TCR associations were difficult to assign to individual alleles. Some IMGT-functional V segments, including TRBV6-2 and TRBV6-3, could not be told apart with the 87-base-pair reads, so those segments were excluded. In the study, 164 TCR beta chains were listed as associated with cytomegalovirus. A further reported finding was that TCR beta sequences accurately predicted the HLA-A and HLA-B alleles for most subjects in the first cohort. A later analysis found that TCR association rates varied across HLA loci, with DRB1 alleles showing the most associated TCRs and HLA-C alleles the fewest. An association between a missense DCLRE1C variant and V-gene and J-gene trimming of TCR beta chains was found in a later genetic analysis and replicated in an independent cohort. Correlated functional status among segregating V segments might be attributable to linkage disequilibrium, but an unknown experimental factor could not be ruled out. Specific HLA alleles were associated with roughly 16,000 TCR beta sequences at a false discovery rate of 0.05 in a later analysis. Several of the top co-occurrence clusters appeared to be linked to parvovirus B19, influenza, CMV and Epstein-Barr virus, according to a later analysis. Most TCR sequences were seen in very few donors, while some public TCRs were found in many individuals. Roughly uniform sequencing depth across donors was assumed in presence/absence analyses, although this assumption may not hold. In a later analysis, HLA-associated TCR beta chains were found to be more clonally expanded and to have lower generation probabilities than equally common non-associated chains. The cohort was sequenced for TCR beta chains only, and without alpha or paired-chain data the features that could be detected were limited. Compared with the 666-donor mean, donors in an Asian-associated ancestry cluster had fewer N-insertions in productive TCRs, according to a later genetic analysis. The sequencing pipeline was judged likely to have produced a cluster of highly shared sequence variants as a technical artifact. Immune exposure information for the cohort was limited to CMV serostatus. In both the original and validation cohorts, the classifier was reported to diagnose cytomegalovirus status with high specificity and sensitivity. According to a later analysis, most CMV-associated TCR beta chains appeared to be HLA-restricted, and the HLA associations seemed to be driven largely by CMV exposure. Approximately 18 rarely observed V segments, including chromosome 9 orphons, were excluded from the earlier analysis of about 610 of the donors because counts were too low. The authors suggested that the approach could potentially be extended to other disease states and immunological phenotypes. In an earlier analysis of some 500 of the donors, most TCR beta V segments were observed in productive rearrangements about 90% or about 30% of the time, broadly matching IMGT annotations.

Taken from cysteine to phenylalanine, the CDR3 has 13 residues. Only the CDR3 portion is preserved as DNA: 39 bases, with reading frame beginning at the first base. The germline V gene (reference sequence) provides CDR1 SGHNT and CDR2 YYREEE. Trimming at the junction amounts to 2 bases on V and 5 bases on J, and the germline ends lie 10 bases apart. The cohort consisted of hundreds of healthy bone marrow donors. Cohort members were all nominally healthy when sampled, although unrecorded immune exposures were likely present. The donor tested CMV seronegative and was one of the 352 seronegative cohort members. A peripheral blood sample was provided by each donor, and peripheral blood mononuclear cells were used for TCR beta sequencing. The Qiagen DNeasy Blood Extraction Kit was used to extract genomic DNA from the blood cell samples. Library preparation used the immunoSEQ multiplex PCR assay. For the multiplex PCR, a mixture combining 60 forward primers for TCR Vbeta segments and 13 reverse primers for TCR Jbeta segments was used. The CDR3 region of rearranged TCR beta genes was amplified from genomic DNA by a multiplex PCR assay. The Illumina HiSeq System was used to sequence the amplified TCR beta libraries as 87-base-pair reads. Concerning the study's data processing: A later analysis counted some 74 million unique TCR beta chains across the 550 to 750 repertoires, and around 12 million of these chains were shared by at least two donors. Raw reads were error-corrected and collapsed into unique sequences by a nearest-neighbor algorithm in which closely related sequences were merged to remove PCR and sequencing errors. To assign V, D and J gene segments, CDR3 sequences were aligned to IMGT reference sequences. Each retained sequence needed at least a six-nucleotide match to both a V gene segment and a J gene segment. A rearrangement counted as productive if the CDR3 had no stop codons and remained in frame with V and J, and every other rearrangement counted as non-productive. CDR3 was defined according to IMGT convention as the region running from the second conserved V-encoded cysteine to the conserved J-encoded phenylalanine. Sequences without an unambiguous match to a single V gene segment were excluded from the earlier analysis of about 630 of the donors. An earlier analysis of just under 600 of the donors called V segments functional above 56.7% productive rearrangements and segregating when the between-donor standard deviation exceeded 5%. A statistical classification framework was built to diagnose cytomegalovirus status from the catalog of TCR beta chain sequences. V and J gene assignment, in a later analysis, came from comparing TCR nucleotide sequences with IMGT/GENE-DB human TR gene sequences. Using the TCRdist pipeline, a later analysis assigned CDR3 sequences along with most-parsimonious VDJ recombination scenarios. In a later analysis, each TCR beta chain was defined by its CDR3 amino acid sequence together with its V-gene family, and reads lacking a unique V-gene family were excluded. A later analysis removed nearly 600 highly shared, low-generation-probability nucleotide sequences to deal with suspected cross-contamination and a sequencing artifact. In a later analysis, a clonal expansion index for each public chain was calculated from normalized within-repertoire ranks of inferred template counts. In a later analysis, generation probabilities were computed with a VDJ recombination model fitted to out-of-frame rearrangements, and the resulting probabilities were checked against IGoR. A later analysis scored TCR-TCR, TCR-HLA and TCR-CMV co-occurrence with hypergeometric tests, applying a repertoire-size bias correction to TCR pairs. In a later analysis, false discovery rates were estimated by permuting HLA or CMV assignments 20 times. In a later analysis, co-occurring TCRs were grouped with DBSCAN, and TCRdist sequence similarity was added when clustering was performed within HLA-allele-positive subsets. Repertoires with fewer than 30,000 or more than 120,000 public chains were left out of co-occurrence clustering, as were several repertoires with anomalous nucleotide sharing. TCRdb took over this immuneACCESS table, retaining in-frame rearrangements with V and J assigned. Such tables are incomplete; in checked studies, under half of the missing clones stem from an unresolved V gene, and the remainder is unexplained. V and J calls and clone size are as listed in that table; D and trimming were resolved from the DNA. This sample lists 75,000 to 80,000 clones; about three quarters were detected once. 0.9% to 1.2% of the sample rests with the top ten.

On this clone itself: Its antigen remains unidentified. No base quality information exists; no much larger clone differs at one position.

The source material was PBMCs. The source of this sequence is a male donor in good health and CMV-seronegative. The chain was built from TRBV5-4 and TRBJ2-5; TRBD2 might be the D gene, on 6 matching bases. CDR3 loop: CASSFPRGETQYF. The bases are TGTGCCAGCAGCTTTCCCCGGGGGGAGACCCAGTACTTC.